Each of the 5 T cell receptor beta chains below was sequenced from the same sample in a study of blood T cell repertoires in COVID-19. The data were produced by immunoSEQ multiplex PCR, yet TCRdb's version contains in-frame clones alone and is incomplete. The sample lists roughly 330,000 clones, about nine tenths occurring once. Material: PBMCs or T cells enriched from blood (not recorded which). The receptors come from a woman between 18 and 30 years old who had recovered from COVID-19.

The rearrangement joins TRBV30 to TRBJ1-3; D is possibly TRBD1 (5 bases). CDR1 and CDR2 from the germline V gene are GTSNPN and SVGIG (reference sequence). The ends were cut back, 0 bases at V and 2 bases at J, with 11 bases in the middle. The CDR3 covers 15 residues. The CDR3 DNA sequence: TGTGCCTGGAGTGTAGGAGGGGACCCTGGAAACACCATATATTTT. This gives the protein CAWSVGGDPGNTIYF.

The chain's CDR3 is CASSLGQGRYEQYF. CDR3 bases: TGTGCCAGCAGCCTAGGACAGGGGCGCTACGAGCAGTACTTC. V and J are TRBV14 and TRBJ2-7, with 9 bases lining up with TRBD1. The V segment lost 4 bases and the J segment 3 bases; nucleotides outside the gene matches: 4. Germline CDR1 is SGHDN and CDR2 is FVKESK. The CDR3 is 14 amino acids.

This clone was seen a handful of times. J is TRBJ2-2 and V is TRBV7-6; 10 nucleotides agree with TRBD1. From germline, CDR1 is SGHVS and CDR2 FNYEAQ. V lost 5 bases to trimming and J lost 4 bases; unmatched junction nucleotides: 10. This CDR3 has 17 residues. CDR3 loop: CASSLPTGGESTGELFF. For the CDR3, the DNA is TGTGCCAGCAGCCTTCCGACAGGGGGCGAAAGCACCGGGGAGCTGTTTTTT.

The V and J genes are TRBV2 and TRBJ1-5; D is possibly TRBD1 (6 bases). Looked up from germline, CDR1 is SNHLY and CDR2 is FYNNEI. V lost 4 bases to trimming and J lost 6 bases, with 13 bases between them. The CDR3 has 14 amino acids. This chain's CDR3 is CASSGNRGGQPQHF. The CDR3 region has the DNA TGTGCCAGCAGTGGCAATAGGGGGGGTCAGCCCCAGCATTTT.

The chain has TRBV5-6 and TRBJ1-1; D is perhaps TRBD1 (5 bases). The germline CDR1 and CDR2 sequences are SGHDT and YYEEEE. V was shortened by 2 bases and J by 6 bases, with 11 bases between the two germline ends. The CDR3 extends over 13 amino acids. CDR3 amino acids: CASSFQGISEAFF. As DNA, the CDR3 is TGTGCCAGCAGCTTCCAGGGTATATCTGAAGCTTTCTTT.